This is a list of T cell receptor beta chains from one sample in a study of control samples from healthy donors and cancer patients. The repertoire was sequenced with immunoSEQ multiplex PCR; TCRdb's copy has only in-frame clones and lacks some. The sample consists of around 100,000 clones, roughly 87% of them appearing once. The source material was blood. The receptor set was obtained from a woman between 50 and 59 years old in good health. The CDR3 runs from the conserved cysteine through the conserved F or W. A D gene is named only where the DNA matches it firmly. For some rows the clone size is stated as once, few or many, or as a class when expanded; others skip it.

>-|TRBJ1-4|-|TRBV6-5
CASSYTTGSYRKLFF
TGTGCCAGCAGTTACACAACCGGGAGCTATAGGAAACTGTTTTTT
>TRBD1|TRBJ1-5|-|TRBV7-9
CASTPLEDRVRQPQHF
TGTGCCAGCACCCCTTTAGAGGACAGGGTTCGTCAGCCCCAGCATTTT
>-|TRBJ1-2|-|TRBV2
CASSEALRDRNYGYTF
TGTGCCAGCAGTGAAGCTTTGAGGGATCGGAACTATGGCTACACCTTC
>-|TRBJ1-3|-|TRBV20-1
CSAWERNTIYF
TGCAGTGCTTGGGAGAGGAACACCATATATTTT
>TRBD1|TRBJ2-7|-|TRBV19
CASSAQGSWGSYEQYF
TGTGCCAGTAGTGCACAGGGGAGCTGGGGGAGCTACGAGCAGTACTTC
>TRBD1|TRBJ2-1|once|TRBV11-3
CATGQGKGNEQFF
TGTGCCACCGGACAGGGGAAAGGGAATGAGCAGTTCTTC
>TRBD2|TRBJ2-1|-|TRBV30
CAWSGLAFDEQFF
TGTGCCTGGAGTGGACTAGCGTTCGATGAGCAGTTCTTC
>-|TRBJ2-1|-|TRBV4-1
CASSQGGGRGVYNEQFF
TGCGCCAGCAGCCAAGGGGGGGGCAGGGGTGTCTACAATGAGCAGTTCTTC
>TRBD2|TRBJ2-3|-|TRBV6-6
CASRLPSGVTDTQYF
TGTGCCAGCAGGCTCCCAAGCGGGGTCACAGATACGCAGTATTTT
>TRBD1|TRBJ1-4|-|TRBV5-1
CASSSEGGQAAKNEKLFF
TGCGCCAGCAGCTCTGAGGGGGGACAGGCGGCTAAAAATGAAAAACTGTTTTTT
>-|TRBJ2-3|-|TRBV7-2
CASSFGQGSDTQYF
TGTGCCAGCAGCTTCGGGCAGGGCTCAGATACGCAGTATTTT
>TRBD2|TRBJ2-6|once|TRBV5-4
CASSAGREGANVLTF
TGTGCCAGCAGCGCAGGGAGGGAGGGGGCCAACGTCCTGACTTTC
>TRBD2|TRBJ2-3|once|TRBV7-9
CASSRGLAGGSTSTDTQYF
TGTGCCAGCAGCAGGGGACTAGCGGGAGGATCCACTAGCACAGATACGCAGTATTTT
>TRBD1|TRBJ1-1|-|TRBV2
CASILTGVNTEAFF
TGTGCCAGCATTCTTACAGGGGTTAACACTGAAGCTTTCTTT
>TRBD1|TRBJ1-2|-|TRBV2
CASSVGQFGYTF
TGTGCCAGCAGTGTGGGACAGTTCGGCTACACCTTC
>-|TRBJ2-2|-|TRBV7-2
CASSLVAAGELFF
TGTGCCAGCAGCTTAGTCGCCGCCGGGGAGCTGTTTTTT
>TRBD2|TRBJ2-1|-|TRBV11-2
CASSTGLAGGWEQFF
TGTGCCAGCAGCACCGGACTAGCGGGAGGGTGGGAGCAGTTCTTC
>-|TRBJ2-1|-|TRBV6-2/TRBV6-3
CASSRGDLRSYNEQFF
TGTGCCAGCAGCCGAGGGGACCTCCGCTCCTACAATGAGCAGTTCTTC
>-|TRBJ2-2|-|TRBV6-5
CASSSQGTSTGELFF
TGTGCCAGCAGTTCCCAAGGGACTTCCACCGGGGAGCTGTTTTTT
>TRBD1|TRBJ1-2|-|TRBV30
CAWSRGKTGAGNYGYTF
TGTGCCTGGAGTCGGGGTAAGACAGGGGCTGGAAACTATGGCTACACCTTC
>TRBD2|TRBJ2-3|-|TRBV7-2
CASSLALAGGSTDTQYF
TGTGCCAGCAGCTTAGCGCTAGCGGGAGGGAGCACAGATACGCAGTATTTT
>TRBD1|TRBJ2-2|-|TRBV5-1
CASSPTGTVRGGELFF
TGCGCCAGCAGCCCCACCGGGACAGTAAGGGGCGGGGAGCTGTTTTTT
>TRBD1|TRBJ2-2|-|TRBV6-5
CASRSGTGWELFF
TGTGCCAGCAGGTCGGGGACAGGGTGGGAGCTGTTTTTT